Below are 10 T cell receptor beta chains sequenced from a single sample in a study of control samples from healthy donors and cancer patients. The assay was immunoSEQ multiplex PCR, and TCRdb's table has in-frame clones only and misses some. The sample has fewer than 100,000 clones, about four fifths seen once. The sequenced sample consisted of blood. All receptors derive from a woman between 55 and 75 years old in good health.

This clone appeared a single time. The rearrangement joins TRBV6-5 to TRBJ2-3, with D possibly being TRBD2 (6 bases). Trimming took 5 bases from V and 4 from J, leaving 16 bases between them. The CDR3 has 15 amino acids. CDR1 MNHEY and CDR2 SVGAGI come from the germline V gene. DNA for the CDR3: TGTGCCAGCAGTCTGACTAGAGCACCCTCAGATACGCAGTATTTT. Translating it yields CASSLTRAPSDTQYF.

In its sample, this clone was seen once. The rearrangement uses TRBV2 and TRBJ2-5, with unresolved D. V lost 4 bases to trimming and J lost 1 base, with 7 bases between them. This CDR3 has 13 residues. Germline V gene lookup returns CDR1 SNHLY and CDR2 FYNNEI. CDR3 DNA sequence: TGTGCCAGCAGTGCACAAATCCAAGAGACCCAGTACTTC. This codes for CASSAQIQETQYF.

The J gene is TRBJ1-1, the V gene TRBV28, with D unclear. The CDR3 runs 14 residues. V was shortened by 1 base and J by 3 bases, with 9 bases between the two germline ends. CDR1 and CDR2 (germline): MDHEN, SYDVKM. DNA for the CDR3: TGTGCCAGCAGTTTATTAGATTGGGACACTGAAGCTTTCTTT. This codes for CASSLLDWDTEAFF.

DNA for the CDR3: TGTGCCAGTAGCCTTGGGGGATCTGGGGACAGGAGGAGGAATAACTATGGCTACACCTTC. This codes for CASSLGGSGDRRRNNYGYTF. This chain connects TRBV19 to TRBJ1-2; 8 positions agree with TRBD1. In germline, CDR1 is LNHDA, CDR2 SQIVND (reference sequence). V lost 6 bases, J lost 1 base, and 22 bases stayed unmatched. The CDR3 runs 20 residues. Full variable domain (rest looked up from reference TRBV19 and TRBJ1-2): DGGITQSPKYLFRKEGQNVTLSCEQNLNHDAMYWYRQDPGQGLRLIYYSQIVNDFQKGDIAEGYSVSREKKESFPLTVTSAQKNPTAFYLCASSLGGSGDRRRNNYGYTFGSGTRLTVV.

The gene calls are TRBV5-4 and TRBJ2-6, with D tentatively TRBD1 (6 bases). CDR1 and CDR2 (germline): SGHNT, YYREEE (reference sequence). The CDR3 consists of 17 residues. Deletions cut 1 base from V and 0 bases from J, with 11 bases between. This CDR3 reads CASSLFRRGSGANVLTF. The CDR3 nucleotides read TGTGCCAGCAGCTTGTTTCGCAGGGGCTCTGGGGCCAACGTCCTGACTTTC. The entire variable domain, with the rest obtained from reference TRBV5-4 and TRBJ2-6, is as follows: ETGVTQSPTHLIKTRGQQVTLRCSSQSGHNTVSWYQQALGQGPQFIFQYYREEENGRGNFPPRFSGLQFPNYSSELNVNALELDDSALYLCASSLFRRGSGANVLTFGAGSRLTVL.

This clone was counted a single time. The chain recombines TRBV5-1 with TRBJ1-3, with TRBD1 as a possible D gene (5 bases). V was clipped by 4 bases and J by 2 bases, with 13 bases between them. Germline V gene sequence: CDR1 SGHRS, CDR2 YFSETQ. CDR3 length: 15 amino acids. CDR3 residues: CASSVLGGAGNTIYF. In DNA, the CDR3 is TGCGCCAGCAGCGTCCTTGGAGGGGCTGGAAACACCATATATTTT. Variable domain in full (rest from reference TRBV5-1 and TRBJ1-3): KAGVTQTPRYLIKTRGQQVTLSCSPISGHRSVSWYQQTPGQGLQFLFEYFSETQRNKGNFPGRFSGRQFSNSRSEMNVSTLELGDSALYLCASSVLGGAGNTIYFGEGSWLTVV.

The chain is built from TRBV12-5 and TRBJ2-7; a weak D match, TRBD1 (7 bases). Trimming removed 2 bases at V and 5 bases at J, with 13 bases between. The CDR3 has 14 residues. Looked up from germline, CDR1 is LGHNT and CDR2 is FRNRAP. The CDR3 spells CASGLNQGGDEQYF. The CDR3, as DNA: TGTGCTAGTGGTTTGAACCAGGGGGGCGACGAGCAGTACTTC.

The rearrangement links TRBV10-2 to TRBJ2-7; 7 nucleotides agree with TRBD2. Germline V gene sequence: CDR1 WSHSY, CDR2 SAAADI. The CDR3 consists of 18 residues. Losses at the gene ends were 2 bases for V and 2 bases for J; bases not matched to a gene: 15. The CDR3 DNA follows: TGCGCCAGCAGTGAGGAGGAGGTGGGACTATCTCTCCCCTACGAGCAGTACTTC. Protein: CASSEEEVGLSLPYEQYF.

The rearrangement links TRBV2 to TRBJ2-1, with 7 bases that match TRBD2. The CDR3 is 13 residues long. Germline assignment: CDR1 SNHLY and CDR2 FYNNEI. The J segment lost 8 bases and the V segment lost 7 bases, leaving 8 bases of the junction unmatched. DNA of the CDR3: TGTGCCAGCACCAGAGCGGGGCGTGATGAGCAGTTCTTC. Its translation is CASTRAGRDEQFF.

The chain is built from TRBV9 and TRBJ1-1, with 8 positions matching TRBD1. V dropped 4 bases and J dropped 9; count of bases not matched to a gene: 11. The germline V gene encodes CDR1 SGDLS and CDR2 YYNGEE. The CDR3 sequence is 14 residues long. CDR3: CASSSQQGASQAFF. CDR3 DNA sequence: TGTGCCAGCAGCTCACAGCAGGGGGCCTCCCAAGCTTTCTTT.